These T cell receptor beta chains were read from a single sample in a study of blood T cell repertoires in COVID-19. Sequencing used immunoSEQ multiplex PCR; TCRdb keeps in-frame clones, though not all of them. Of over 85,000 clones listed, nearly 80% are singletons. The sequencing sample was made of peripheral blood. All receptors come from an elderly woman with active or convalescent COVID-19. CDR3s include the opening cysteine and the closing phenylalanine or tryptophan. The D gene is left open where the match is weak. Size is stated for part of the rows, as once, few or many counts, or as a class when the clone is expanded.

V: TRBV4-3; D: TRBD1; size: .; J: TRBJ2-7; CDR3: CASSQQPGQGYEQYF; DNA: TGCGCCAGCAGCCAACAACCGGGACAGGGATACGAGCAGTACTTC
V: TRBV7-2; D: TRBD1; size: .; J: TRBJ1-5; CDR3: CASSLDREQPQHF; DNA: TGTGCCAGCAGCCTAGACAGGGAACAGCCCCAGCATTTT
V: TRBV7-3; D: TRBD2; size: once; J: TRBJ2-1; CDR3: CASSRDASGGYNEQFF; DNA: TGTGCCAGCAGCCGAGACGCTAGCGGGGGATACAATGAGCAGTTCTTC
V: TRBV11-2; D: TRBD1; size: .; J: TRBJ2-7; CDR3: CASSPTGAATYEQYF; DNA: TGTGCCAGCAGCCCAACAGGGGCAGCGACCTACGAGCAGTACTTC
V: TRBV12-3/TRBV12-4; D: TRBD1; size: .; J: TRBJ2-7; CDR3: CASSGQVPYEQYF; DNA: TGTGCCAGCAGTGGACAGGTACCCTACGAGCAGTACTTC
V: TRBV6-6; D: .; size: .; J: TRBJ1-1; CDR3: CASSYGGGTEAFF; DNA: TGTGCCAGCAGTTACGGGGGGGGCACTGAAGCTTTCTTT
V: TRBV7-2; D: TRBD2; size: .; J: TRBJ2-7; CDR3: CASSSRLAGLRDEQYF; DNA: TGTGCCAGCAGCTCGAGACTAGCGGGACTGAGAGACGAGCAGTACTTC
V: TRBV7-8; D: TRBD1; size: once; J: TRBJ1-4; CDR3: CASSFLQGNIGEKLFF; DNA: TGTGCCAGCAGCTTCCTACAGGGGAACATAGGTGAAAAACTGTTTTTT
V: TRBV29-1; D: .; size: .; J: TRBJ2-7; CDR3: CSVVKGQTYEQYF; DNA: TGCAGCGTTGTAAAGGGGCAGACCTACGAGCAGTACTTC
V: TRBV28; D: .; size: .; J: TRBJ1-1; CDR3: CASSTEFRANTEAFF; DNA: TGTGCCAGCAGCACAGAGTTCAGGGCGAACACTGAAGCTTTCTTT
V: TRBV28; D: .; size: .; J: TRBJ1-5; CDR3: CASSLFRFSRGGSQPQHF; DNA: TGTGCCAGCAGTTTATTCCGGTTTTCTCGGGGCGGGAGTCAGCCCCAGCATTTT
V: TRBV13; D: TRBD1; size: .; J: TRBJ2-7; CDR3: CASSSHRGQGYEQYF; DNA: TGTGCCAGCAGCTCTCACAGGGGGCAGGGGTACGAGCAGTACTTC
V: TRBV19; D: TRBD1; size: .; J: TRBJ1-5; CDR3: CASKADRGSNQPQHF; DNA: TGTGCCAGTAAAGCTGACAGGGGCTCAAATCAGCCCCAGCATTTT
V: TRBV6-5; D: TRBD1; size: .; J: TRBJ1-4; CDR3: CASRRRDRGEKLFF; DNA: TGTGCCAGCAGACGCCGGGACAGGGGTGAAAAACTGTTTTTT
V: TRBV20-1; D: TRBD2; size: .; J: TRBJ2-3; CDR3: CSASRAGTRGLNTQYF; DNA: TGCAGTGCTAGTAGAGCCGGGACTAGAGGTTTGAATACGCAGTATTTT
V: TRBV15; D: TRBD1; size: .; J: TRBJ1-2; CDR3: CATSGGQGQGYGYTF; DNA: TGTGCCACCAGCGGGGGACAGGGTCAAGGCTATGGCTACACCTTC
V: TRBV2; D: TRBD2; size: .; J: TRBJ2-5; CDR3: CASSVLAGVRETQYF; DNA: TGTGCCAGCAGTGTTTTAGCGGGAGTGAGGGAGACCCAGTACTTC
V: TRBV5-1; D: .; size: once; J: TRBJ1-5; CDR3: CASSLGGIRNQPQHF; DNA: TGCGCCAGCAGCTTGGGAGGGATCCGCAATCAGCCCCAGCATTTT
V: TRBV28; D: TRBD2; size: .; J: TRBJ2-5; CDR3: CASRDGGSGETQYF; DNA: TGTGCCAGCAGAGATGGCGGGAGTGGAGAGACCCAGTACTTC
V: TRBV10-3; D: TRBD1; size: .; J: TRBJ2-5; CDR3: CAARDRGEETQYF; DNA: TGTGCCGCCAGGGACAGGGGGGAAGAGACCCAGTACTTC
V: TRBV4-2; D: TRBD2; size: .; J: TRBJ2-3; CDR3: CASSQGRTSGYHTDTQYF; DNA: TGTGCCAGCAGCCAAGGGCGGACTAGCGGGTACCACACAGATACGCAGTATTTT
V: TRBV19; D: .; size: .; J: TRBJ2-1; CDR3: CASSISSANSGEQFF; DNA: TGTGCCAGTAGTATCTCTAGCGCTAACAGTGGTGAGCAGTTCTTC
V: TRBV3-1/TRBV3-2; D: TRBD1; size: .; J: TRBJ1-1; CDR3: CASSPGQGVDFF; DNA: TGTGCCAGCAGCCCCGGACAGGGGGTCGATTTCTTT
V: TRBV20-1; D: .; size: .; J: TRBJ1-1; CDR3: CSASMFGNSGGGTEAFF; DNA: TGCAGTGCTAGTATGTTTGGGAATTCGGGGGGAGGGACTGAAGCTTTCTTT
V: TRBV7-8; D: .; size: .; J: TRBJ1-1; CDR3: CASSLVSVTEAFF; DNA: TGTGCCAGCAGCTTAGTCTCTGTCACTGAAGCTTTCTTT
V: TRBV30; D: .; size: .; J: TRBJ1-2; CDR3: CAWSAGQSNYGYTF; DNA: TGTGCCTGGAGTGCAGGACAGAGCAACTATGGCTACACCTTC
V: TRBV18; D: TRBD1; size: .; J: TRBJ1-1; CDR3: CASSPPFRTGRENTEAFF; DNA: TGTGCCAGCTCTCCCCCCTTTCGGACAGGGCGGGAGAACACTGAAGCTTTCTTT
V: TRBV19; D: TRBD1; size: .; J: TRBJ1-4; CDR3: CASSPDRGWNEKLFF; DNA: TGTGCCAGTAGTCCGGACAGGGGTTGGAATGAAAAACTGTTTTTT
V: TRBV5-4; D: TRBD2; size: .; J: TRBJ2-3; CDR3: CASSTPTSGSGDTQYF; DNA: TGTGCCAGCAGCACACCGACTAGCGGGAGCGGGGATACGCAGTATTTT